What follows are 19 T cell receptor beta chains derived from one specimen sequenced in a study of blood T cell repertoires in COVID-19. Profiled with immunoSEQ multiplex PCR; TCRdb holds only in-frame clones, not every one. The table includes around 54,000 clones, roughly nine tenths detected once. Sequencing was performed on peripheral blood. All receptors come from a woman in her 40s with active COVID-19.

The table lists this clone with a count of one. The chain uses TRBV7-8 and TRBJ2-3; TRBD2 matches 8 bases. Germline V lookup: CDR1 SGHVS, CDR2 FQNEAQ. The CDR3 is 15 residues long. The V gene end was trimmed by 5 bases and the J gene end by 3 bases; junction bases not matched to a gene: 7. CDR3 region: CASSPRTSLTDTQYF. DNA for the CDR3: TGTGCCAGCAGCCCACGGACTAGCTTGACAGATACGCAGTATTTT.

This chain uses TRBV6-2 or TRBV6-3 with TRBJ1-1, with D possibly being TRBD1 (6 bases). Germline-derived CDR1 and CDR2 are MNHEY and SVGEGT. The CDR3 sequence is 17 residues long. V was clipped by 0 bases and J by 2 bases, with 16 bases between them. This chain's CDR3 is CASSYSSQGPTNTEAFF. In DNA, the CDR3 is TGTGCCAGCAGTTACTCGAGCCAGGGGCCGACTAACACTGAAGCTTTCTTT.

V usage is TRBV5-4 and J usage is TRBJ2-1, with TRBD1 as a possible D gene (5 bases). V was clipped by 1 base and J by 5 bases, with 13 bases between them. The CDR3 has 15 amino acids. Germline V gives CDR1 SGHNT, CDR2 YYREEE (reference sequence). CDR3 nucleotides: TGTGCCAGCAGCTTGCTCCAGGGTCGAGACAATGAGCAGTTCTTC. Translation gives CASSLLQGRDNEQFF.

CDR3 sequence reads: CASSNRLRNTGELFF. In DNA, the CDR3 is TGTGCCAGTAGTAACCGACTACGGAACACCGGGGAGCTGTTTTTT. This chain connects TRBV19 to TRBJ2-2, with D possibly being TRBD2 (5 bases). The ends were cut back, 4 bases at V and 1 base at J, with 10 bases in the middle. Germline CDR1 and CDR2: LNHDA and SQIVND (reference sequence). This CDR3 comprises 15 residues.

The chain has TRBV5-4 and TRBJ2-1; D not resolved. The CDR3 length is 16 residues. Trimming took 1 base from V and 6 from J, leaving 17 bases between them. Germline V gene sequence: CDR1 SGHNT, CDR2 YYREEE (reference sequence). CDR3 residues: CASSLIGGASGNEQFF. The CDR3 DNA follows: TGTGCCAGCAGCTTGATTGGCGGTGCCTCCGGCAATGAGCAGTTCTTC.

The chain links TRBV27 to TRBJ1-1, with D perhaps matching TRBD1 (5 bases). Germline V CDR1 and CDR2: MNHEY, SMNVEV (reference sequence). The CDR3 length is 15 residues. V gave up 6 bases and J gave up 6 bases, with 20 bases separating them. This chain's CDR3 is CASSHLGGSTSEAFF. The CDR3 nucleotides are TGTGCCAGCAGCCACCTGGGGGGGTCGACCTCTGAAGCTTTCTTT.

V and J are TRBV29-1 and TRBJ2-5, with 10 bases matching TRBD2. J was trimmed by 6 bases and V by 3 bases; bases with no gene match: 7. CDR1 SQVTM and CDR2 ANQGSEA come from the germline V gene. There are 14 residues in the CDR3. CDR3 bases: TGCAGCGTTGAGAAAGCGGGGGGGCCGAAGACCCAGTACTTC. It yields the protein CSVEKAGGPKTQYF.

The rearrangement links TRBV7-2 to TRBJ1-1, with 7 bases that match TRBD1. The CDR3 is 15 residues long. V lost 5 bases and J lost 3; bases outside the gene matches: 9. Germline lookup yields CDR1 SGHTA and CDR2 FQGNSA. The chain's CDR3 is CASSPGSRGYTEAFF. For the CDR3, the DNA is TGTGCCAGCAGCCCGGGGTCCAGGGGGTACACTGAAGCTTTCTTT.

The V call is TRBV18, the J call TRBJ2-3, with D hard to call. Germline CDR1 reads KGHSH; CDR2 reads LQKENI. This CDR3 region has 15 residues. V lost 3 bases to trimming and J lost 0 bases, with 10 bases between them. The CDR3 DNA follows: TGTGCCAGCTCACCCGAGGTCCCTAGCACAGATACGCAGTATTTT. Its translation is CASSPEVPSTDTQYF.

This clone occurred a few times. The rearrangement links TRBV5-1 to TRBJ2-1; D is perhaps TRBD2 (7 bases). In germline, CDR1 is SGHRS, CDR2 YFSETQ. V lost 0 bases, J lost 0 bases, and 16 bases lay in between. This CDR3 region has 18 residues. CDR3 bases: TGCGCCAGCAGCTTGGCTCGGGGGGCCTCGAGCTCCTACAATGAGCAGTTCTTC. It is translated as CASSLARGASSSYNEQFF.

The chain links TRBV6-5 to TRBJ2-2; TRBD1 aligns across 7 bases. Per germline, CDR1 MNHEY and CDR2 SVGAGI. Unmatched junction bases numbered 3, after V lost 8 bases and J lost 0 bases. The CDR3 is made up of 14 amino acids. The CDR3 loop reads CASGDRANTGELFF. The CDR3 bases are TGTGCCAGCGGGGACAGAGCGAACACCGGGGAGCTGTTTTTT.

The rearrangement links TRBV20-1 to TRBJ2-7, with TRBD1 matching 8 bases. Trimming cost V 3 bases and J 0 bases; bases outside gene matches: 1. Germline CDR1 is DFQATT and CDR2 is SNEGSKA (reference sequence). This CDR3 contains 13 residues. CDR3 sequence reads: CSASTGGSYEQYF. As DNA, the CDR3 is TGCAGTGCTAGTACAGGGGGCTCCTACGAGCAGTACTTC.

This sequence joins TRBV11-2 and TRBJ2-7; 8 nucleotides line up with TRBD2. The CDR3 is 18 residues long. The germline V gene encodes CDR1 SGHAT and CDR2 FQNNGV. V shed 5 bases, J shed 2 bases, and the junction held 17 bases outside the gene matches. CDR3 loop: CASSIAGQRGGRAYEQYF. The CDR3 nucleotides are TGTGCCAGCAGCATAGCGGGACAACGGGGGGGACGGGCCTACGAGCAGTACTTC.

Written as DNA, the CDR3 is TGTGCCAGCAGCTTAGAGGCTAGCGGGGCCTACGAGCAGTACTTC. Translation: CASSLEASGAYEQYF. The gene calls are TRBV7-8 and TRBJ2-7; 9 bases agree with TRBD2. V lost 1 base and J lost 2; bases outside the gene matches: 3. Germline CDR1 SGHVS, CDR2 FQNEAQ. This CDR3 has 15 residues.

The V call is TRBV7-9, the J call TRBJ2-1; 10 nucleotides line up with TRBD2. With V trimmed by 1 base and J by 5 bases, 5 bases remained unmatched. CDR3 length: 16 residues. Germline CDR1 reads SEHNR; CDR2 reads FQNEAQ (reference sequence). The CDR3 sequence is CASSLGHGLADNEQFF. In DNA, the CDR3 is TGTGCCAGCAGCTTAGGCCACGGACTAGCGGACAATGAGCAGTTCTTC.

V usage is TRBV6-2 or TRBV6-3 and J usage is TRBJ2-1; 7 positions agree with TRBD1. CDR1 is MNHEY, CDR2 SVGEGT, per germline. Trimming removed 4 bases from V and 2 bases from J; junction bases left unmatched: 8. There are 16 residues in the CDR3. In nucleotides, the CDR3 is TGTGCCAGCAGTTGGAACGACAGGGACCCCTACAATGAGCAGTTCTTC. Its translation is CASSWNDRDPYNEQFF.

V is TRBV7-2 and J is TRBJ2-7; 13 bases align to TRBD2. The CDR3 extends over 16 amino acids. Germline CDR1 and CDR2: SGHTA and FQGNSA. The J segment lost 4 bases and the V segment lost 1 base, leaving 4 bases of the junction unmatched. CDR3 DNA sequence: TGTGCCAGCAGCTTAGAACTAGCGGGGGGGTTTTACGAGCAGTACTTC. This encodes CASSLELAGGFYEQYF.

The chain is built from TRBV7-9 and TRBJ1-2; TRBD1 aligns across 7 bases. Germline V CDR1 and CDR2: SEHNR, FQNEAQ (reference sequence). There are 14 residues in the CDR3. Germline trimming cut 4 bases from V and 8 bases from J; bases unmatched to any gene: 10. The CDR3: CASSYLDRQVGYTF. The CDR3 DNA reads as TGTGCCAGCAGCTACCTGGACAGGCAGGTGGGCTACACCTTC. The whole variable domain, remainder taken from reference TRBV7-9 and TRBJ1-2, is DTGVSQNPRHKITKRGQNVTFRCDPISEHNRLYWYRQTLGQGPEFLTYFQNEAQLEKSRLLSDRFSAERPKGSFSTLEIQRTEQGDSAMYLCASSYLDRQVGYTFGSGTRLTVV.

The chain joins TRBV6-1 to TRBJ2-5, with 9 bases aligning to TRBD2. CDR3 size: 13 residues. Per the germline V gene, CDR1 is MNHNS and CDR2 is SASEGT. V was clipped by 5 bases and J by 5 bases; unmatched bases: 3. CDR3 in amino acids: CASSTAGGETQYF. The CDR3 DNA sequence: TGTGCCAGCAGTACTGCGGGGGGGGAGACCCAGTACTTC.